Listed below are T cell receptor beta chains from one sample, sequenced in a study of glioma-infiltrating T cells after dendritic cell vaccination. Profiling relied on immunoSEQ multiplex PCR, and the TCRdb table lists in-frame clones only, not all of them. In the table there are under 130,000 clones, approximately 80% of which are singletons. The sample here was blood, taken before dendritic cell vaccination. Receptors originate from a human donor with glioblastoma. CDR3s include the opening cysteine and the closing phenylalanine or tryptophan. The D gene is left open where the match is weak. The size field is filled for only some rows; it gives once, few, many or a size class.

V	J	length	size	D	CDR3	DNA
TRBV6-6	TRBJ2-7	13	few	-	CASSYSEGDEQYF	TGTGCCAGCAGTTACTCTGAAGGGGACGAGCAGTACTTC
TRBV10-1	TRBJ2-3	17	-	TRBD2	CASSESILAGKTDTQYF	TGCGCCAGCAGTGAGTCTATACTAGCGGGGAAGACAGATACGCAGTATTTT
TRBV6-1	TRBJ1-1	15	-	TRBD1	CASRGQGAGGTEAFF	TGTGCCAGCAGAGGACAGGGGGCGGGGGGCACTGAAGCTTTCTTT
TRBV7-6	TRBJ2-7	13	few	TRBD1	CASSVDRGYEQYF	TGTGCCAGCAGCGTGGACAGGGGATACGAGCAGTACTTC
TRBV10-3	TRBJ1-6	15	-	-	CAISPGWGGNSPLHF	TGTGCCATCAGTCCCGGTTGGGGGGGTAATTCACCCCTCCACTTT
TRBV6-6	TRBJ2-1	15	-	-	CASSPGWGRSNEQFF	TGTGCCAGCAGTCCCGGGTGGGGCCGTTCCAATGAGCAGTTCTTC
TRBV2	TRBJ1-1	14	-	TRBD1	CASYLDRANTEAFF	TGTGCCAGCTACTTGGACAGGGCCAACACTGAAGCTTTCTTT
TRBV19	TRBJ1-1	14	-	-	CASSPFTGNTEAFF	TGTGCCAGTAGTCCGTTCACAGGGAACACTGAAGCTTTCTTT
TRBV5-1	TRBJ2-2	15	-	-	CASSLESVNTGELFF	TGCGCCAGCAGCTTGGAGTCAGTGAACACCGGGGAGCTGTTTTTT
TRBV7-8	TRBJ1-3	15	-	-	CASSLAPSSGNTIYF	TGTGCCAGCAGCTTAGCTCCCTCGTCCGGAAACACCATATATTTT
TRBV30	TRBJ1-2	16	-	TRBD1	CACQPPRDRIVNGYTF	TGTGCCTGTCAACCCCCCCGGGACAGGATAGTAAATGGCTACACCTTC
TRBV7-8	TRBJ2-1	15	once	TRBD1	CASSLAQGAHNEQFF	TGTGCCAGCAGCTTAGCTCAGGGGGCCCACAATGAGCAGTTCTTC
TRBV5-4	TRBJ2-2	18	-	TRBD2	CASSPPPSGGTNTGELFF	TGTGCCAGCAGCCCGCCGCCTAGCGGGGGGACGAACACCGGGGAGCTGTTTTTT
TRBV18	TRBJ1-1	12	-	-	CASSLVDTEAFF	TGTGCCAGCTCACTGGTGGACACGGAAGCTTTCTTT
TRBV5-8	TRBJ1-5	15	once	-	CASSLTGGHNQPQHF	TGTGCCAGCAGCTTGACGGGGGGTCACAATCAGCCCCAGCATTTT
TRBV7-3	TRBJ2-5	15	-	TRBD1	CASSLGQGSLETQYF	TGTGCCAGCAGCTTAGGACAGGGAAGTTTGGAGACCCAGTACTTC
TRBV9	TRBJ2-5	14	-	TRBD2	CASSPSGGAETQYF	TGTGCCAGCTCCCCTAGCGGGGGGGCGGAGACCCAGTACTTC
TRBV4-1	TRBJ2-3	15	-	-	CASSQDQGDTDTQYF	TGCGCCAGCAGCCAAGATCAGGGCGACACAGATACGCAGTATTTT
TRBV6-5	TRBJ1-5	15	-	TRBD1	CASSRTGVHNQPQHF	TGTGCCAGCAGTAGAACAGGGGTCCACAATCAGCCCCAGCATTTT